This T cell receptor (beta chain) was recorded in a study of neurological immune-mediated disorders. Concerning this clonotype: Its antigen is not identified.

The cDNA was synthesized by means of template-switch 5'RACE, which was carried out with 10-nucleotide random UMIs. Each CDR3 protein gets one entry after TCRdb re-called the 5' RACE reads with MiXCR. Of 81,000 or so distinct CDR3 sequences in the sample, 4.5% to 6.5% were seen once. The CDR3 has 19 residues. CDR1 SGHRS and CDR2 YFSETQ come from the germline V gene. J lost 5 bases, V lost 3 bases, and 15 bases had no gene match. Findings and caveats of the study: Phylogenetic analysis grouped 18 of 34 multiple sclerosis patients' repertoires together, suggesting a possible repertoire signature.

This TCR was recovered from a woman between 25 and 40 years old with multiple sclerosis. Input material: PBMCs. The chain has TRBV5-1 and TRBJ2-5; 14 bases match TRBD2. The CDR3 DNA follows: TGCGCCAGCAGCTCGCGAGGACTAGCGGGGGGAGGAGTGGAGGAGACCCAGTACTTC. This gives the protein CASSSRGLAGGGVEETQYF.